The source of this T cell receptor beta chain is a study of blood T cell repertoires in COVID-19. Study context: Samples taken during acute and convalescent COVID-19 were collected in the United States, Italy and Spain.

CDR3 length equals 15 residues. J was trimmed by 4 bases and V by 3 bases; bases with no gene match: 7. The germline V gene encodes CDR1 MNHNY and CDR2 SVGAGI (reference sequence). In the original workflow: Amplification of reference gene primers provided the estimated nucleated cell counts. The assay was immunoSEQ multiplex PCR, and TCRdb's table has in-frame clones only and misses some. That table supplies the V and J calls and clone size; D and trimming were determined from the DNA. Among over 65,000 clones, 87% were seen once, and the ten largest hold over 0.95%. This chain uses TRBV6-6 with TRBJ2-3, with 7 bases lining up with TRBD1. This TCR derives from a human donor in a cohort sampled during active COVID-19. The sample taken for sequencing was peripheral blood. DNA for the CDR3: TGTGCCAGCAGTTATGGGACAGAAGCCGCAGATACGCAGTATTTT. Amino acids: CASSYGTEAADTQYF.